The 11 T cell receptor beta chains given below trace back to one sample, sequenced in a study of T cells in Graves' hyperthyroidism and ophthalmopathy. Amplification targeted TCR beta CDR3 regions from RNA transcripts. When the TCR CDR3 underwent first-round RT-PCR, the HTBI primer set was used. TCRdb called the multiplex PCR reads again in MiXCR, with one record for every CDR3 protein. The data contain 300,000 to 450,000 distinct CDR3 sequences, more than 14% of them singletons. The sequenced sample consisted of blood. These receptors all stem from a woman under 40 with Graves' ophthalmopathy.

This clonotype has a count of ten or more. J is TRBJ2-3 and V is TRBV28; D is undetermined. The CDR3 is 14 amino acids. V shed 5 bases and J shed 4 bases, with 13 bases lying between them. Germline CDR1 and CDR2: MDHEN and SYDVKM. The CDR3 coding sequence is TGTGCCAGCAGTCTTAGTTGGTTAGCAGATACGCAGTATTTT. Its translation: CASSLSWLADTQYF.

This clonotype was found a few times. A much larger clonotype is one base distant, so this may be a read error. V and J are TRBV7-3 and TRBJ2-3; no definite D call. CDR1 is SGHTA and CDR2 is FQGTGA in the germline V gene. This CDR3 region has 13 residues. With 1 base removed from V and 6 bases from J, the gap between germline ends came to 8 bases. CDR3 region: CASSLMGKDTQYF. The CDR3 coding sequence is TGTGCCAGCAGCTTAATGGGGAAGGATACGCAGTATTTT.

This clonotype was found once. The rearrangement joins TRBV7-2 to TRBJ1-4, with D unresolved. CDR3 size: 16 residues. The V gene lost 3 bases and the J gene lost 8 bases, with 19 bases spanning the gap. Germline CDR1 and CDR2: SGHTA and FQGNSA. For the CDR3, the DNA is TGTGCCAGCAGCTTGGACGGACGGGCCGACGTGGAAAAACTGTTTTTT. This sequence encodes CASSLDGRADVEKLFF.

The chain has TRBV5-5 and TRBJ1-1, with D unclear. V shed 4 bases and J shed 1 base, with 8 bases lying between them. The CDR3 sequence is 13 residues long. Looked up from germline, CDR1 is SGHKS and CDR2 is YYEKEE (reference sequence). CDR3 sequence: CASSPMRNTEAFF. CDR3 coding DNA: TGTGCCAGCAGCCCCATGAGGAACACTGAAGCTTTCTTT.

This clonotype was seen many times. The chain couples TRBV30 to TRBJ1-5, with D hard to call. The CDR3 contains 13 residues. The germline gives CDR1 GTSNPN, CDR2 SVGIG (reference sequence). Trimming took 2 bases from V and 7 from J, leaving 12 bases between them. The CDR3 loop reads CAWSKSGRQPQHF. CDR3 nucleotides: TGTGCCTGGAGTAAATCAGGCAGACAGCCCCAGCATTTT.

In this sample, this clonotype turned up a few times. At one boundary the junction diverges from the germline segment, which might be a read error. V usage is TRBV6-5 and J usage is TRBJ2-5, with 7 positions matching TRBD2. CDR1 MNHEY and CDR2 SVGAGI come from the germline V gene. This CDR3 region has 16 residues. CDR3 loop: CASSYLRTTSAETLYF. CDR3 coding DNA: TGTGCCAGCAGTTACCTAAGAACAACTAGCGCTGAGACCCTGTACTTC.

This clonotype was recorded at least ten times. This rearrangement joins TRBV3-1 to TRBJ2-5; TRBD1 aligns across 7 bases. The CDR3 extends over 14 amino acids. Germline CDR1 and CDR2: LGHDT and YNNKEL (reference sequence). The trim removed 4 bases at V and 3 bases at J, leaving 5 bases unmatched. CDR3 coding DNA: TGTGCCAGCAGCCTCGGACAGGATAAAGAGACCCAGTACTTC. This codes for CASSLGQDKETQYF.

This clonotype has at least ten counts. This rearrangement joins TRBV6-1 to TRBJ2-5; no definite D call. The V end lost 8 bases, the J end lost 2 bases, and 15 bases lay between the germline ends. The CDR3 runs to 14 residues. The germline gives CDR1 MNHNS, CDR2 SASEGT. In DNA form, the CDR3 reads TGTGCCAGCTCCTCCTCGAGGTTACAAGAGACCCAGTACTTC. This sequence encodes CASSSSRLQETQYF.

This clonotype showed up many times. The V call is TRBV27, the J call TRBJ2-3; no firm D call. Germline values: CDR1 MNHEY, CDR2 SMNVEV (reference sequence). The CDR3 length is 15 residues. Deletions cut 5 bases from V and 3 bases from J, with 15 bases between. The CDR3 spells CASSPHSGPTDTQYF. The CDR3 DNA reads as TGTGCCAGCAGTCCTCACTCGGGCCCGACAGATACGCAGTATTTT.

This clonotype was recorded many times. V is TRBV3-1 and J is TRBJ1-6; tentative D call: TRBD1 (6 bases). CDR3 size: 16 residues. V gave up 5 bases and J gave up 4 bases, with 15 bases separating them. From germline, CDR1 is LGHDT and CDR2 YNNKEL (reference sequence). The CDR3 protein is CASSKRTAQYNSPLHF. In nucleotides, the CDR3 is TGTGCCAGCAGCAAAAGGACAGCCCAGTATAATTCACCCCTCCACTTT.

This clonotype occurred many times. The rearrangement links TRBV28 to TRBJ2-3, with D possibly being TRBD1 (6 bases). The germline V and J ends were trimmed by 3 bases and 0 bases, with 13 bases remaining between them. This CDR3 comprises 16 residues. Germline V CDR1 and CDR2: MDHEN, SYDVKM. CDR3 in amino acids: CASSLGQALSTDTQYF. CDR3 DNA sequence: TGTGCCAGCAGTTTGGGACAAGCCCTTAGCACAGATACGCAGTATTTT.